Sequencing of this T cell receptor (beta chain) was carried out in a study of radiotherapy plus CTLA-4 blockade in lung cancer. The overall study: The study recorded objective responses in roughly 20% of patients and disease control in 25% to 35%. Whole-study results and caveats: Per reports, early blood T cell clone dynamics, plus interferon-beta, forecast response most strongly. Clones of tumor-derived TCRs expanded in blood after radiotherapy plus ipilimumab.

Patients in the study, people with chemo-refractory metastatic non-small-cell lung cancer, received focal radiation plus ipilimumab CTLA-4 blockade. The table came from immunoSEQ multiplex PCR; TCRdb's copy has only in-frame clones and leaves some out. The table lists about 32,000 clones, roughly four fifths of them singletons. CDR1 SGHVS and CDR2 FQNEAQ come from the germline V gene. The V and J ends lost 7 bases and 1 base respectively, with 12 bases between them. The CDR3 consists of 14 residues. This clone was found once. Its antigen is still unknown. The sequence was collected from a human donor with non-small cell lung cancer that progressed on radiotherapy plus ipilimumab. V is TRBV7-8 and J is TRBJ2-3, with a weak D call TRBD2 (6 bases). The source was peripheral blood, collected from a patient treated with radiotherapy plus ipilimumab. In DNA, the CDR3 is TGTGCCAGCAAGGAGGGGCTAGGCACAGATACGCAGTATTTT. This encodes CASKEGLGTDTQYF.